This T cell receptor beta chain was recovered during a study of T cell responses to AZD1222 COVID-19 vaccine. Method: immunoSEQ multiplex PCR; TCRdb's copy keeps in-frame clones and lacks some. In the table there are roughly 150,000 clones, about 90% of which are singletons. V gave up 5 bases and J gave up 4 bases, with 12 bases separating them. CDR1 is MNHEY and CDR2 is SMNVEV in the germline V gene (reference sequence). This CDR3 is 13 amino acids long. The TCR sequence derives from an adult in good health. J is TRBJ2-7 and V is TRBV27, with D tentatively TRBD2 (5 bases). The material sequenced was peripheral blood, taken on day 0 of AZD1222 vaccination. The CDR3 region has the DNA TGTGCCAGCAGTAGAAGGGAGTGGTACGAGCAGTACTTC. The encoded protein is CASSRREWYEQYF.